The sequence of this T cell receptor (beta chain) was determined in a study of blood T cell repertoires in COVID-19. The wider study: T cells, B-cell-depleted T cells, or PBMCs supplied cDNA or gDNA.

The data were produced by immunoSEQ multiplex PCR, yet TCRdb's version contains in-frame clones alone and is incomplete. The sample lists some 240,000 clones; about three quarters were seen once. V lost 4 bases, J lost 3 bases, and 20 bases lay in between. This CDR3 has 17 amino acids. This clonotype originated in a woman in her 70s with acute or convalescent COVID-19. The rearrangement uses TRBV5-3 and TRBJ1-5, with a tentative D call TRBD1 (5 bases). TRBV5-3 qualifies as an ORF whose function is uncertain. The sample taken for sequencing was peripheral blood. CDR3 loop: CARSPVGGGIFNQPQHF. The CDR3 nucleotides read TGTGCCAGAAGCCCGGTCGGGGGGGGGATCTTCAATCAGCCCCAGCATTTT.